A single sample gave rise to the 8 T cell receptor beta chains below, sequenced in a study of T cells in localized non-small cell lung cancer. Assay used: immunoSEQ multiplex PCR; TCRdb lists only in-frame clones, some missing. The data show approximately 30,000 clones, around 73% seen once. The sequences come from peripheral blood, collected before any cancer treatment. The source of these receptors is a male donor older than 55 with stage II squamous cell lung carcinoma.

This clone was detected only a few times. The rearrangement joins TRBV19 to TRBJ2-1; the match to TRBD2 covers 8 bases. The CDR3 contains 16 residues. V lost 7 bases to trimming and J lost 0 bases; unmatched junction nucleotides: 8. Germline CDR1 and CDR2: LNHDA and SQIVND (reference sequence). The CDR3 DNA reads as TGTGCCAGTACTTCAATAGCGGGGTCCTCCTACAATGAGCAGTTCTTC. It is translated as CASTSIAGSSYNEQFF.

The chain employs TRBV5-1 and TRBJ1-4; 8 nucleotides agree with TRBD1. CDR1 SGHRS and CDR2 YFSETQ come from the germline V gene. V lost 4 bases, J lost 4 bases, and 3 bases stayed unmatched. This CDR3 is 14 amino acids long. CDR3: CASSVDRGNEKLFF. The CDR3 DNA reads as TGCGCCAGCAGCGTAGACAGGGGTAATGAAAAACTGTTTTTT.

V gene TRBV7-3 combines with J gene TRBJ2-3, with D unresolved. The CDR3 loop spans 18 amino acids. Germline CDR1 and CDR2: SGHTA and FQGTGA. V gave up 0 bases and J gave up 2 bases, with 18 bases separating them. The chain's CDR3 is CASSLTGGTDSVTDTQYF. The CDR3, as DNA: TGTGCCAGCAGCTTAACCGGCGGTACAGATTCCGTCACAGATACGCAGTATTTT.

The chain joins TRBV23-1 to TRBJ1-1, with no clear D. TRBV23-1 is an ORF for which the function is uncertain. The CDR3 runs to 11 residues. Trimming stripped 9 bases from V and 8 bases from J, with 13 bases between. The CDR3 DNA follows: TGCGCCAGTCGGGAAGACCACGAAGCTTTCTTT. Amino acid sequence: CASREDHEAFF.

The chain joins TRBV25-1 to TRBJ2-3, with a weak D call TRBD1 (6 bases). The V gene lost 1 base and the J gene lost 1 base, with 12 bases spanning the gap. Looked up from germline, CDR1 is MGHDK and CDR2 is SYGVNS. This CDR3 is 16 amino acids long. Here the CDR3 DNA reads TGTGCCAGCAGTGAATCTAGATCAGGGGGCACAGATACGCAGTATTTT. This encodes CASSESRSGGTDTQYF.

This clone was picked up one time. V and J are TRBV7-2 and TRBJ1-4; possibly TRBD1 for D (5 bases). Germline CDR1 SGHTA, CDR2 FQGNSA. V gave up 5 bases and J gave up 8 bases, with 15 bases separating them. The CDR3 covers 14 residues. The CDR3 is CASSPEGGQEKLFF. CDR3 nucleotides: TGTGCCAGCAGCCCGGAGGGCGGACAAGAAAAACTGTTTTTT.

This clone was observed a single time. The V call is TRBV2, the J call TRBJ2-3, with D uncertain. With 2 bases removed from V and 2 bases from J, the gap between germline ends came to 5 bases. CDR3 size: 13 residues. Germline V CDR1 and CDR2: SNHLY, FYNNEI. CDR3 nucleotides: TGTGCCAGCAGTGAAACCGTCACAGATACGCAGTATTTT. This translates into CASSETVTDTQYF.

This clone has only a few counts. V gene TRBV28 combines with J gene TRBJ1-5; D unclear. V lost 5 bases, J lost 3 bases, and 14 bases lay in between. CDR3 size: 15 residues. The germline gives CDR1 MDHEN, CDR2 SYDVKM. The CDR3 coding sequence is TGTGCCAGCAGTCCGAGGTCGGGAGTCAATCAGCCCCAGCATTTT. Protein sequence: CASSPRSGVNQPQHF.